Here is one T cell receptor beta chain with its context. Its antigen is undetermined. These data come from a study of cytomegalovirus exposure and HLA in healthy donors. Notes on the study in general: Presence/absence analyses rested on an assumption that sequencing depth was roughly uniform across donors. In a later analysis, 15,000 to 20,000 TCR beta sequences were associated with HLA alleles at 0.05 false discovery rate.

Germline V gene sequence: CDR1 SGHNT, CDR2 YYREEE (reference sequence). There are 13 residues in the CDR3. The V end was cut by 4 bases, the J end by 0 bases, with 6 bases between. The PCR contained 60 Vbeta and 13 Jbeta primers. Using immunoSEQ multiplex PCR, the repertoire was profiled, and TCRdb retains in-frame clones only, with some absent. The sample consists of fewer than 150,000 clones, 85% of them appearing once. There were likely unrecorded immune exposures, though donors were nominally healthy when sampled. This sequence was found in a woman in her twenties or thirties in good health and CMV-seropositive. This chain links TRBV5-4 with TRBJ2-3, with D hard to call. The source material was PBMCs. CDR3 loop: CASSGVSTDTQYF. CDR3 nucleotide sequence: TGTGCCAGCAGCGGAGTAAGCACAGATACGCAGTATTTT.